These T cell receptor beta chains were read from a single sample in a study of shared clonotypes between healthy human individuals. Libraries were prepared by immunoSEQ multiplex PCR; TCRdb keeps only in-frame clonotypes and omits some of them. The repertoire holds some 680,000 clones, with about three quarters as singletons. The sample was memory CD4+ T cells sorted from blood. All receptors derive from a woman in her thirties in good health. CDR3s include the opening cysteine and the closing phenylalanine or tryptophan. The order of the fields is J gene, V gene, clone size, D gene, CDR3 protein, CDR3 DNA. The D gene is left open where the match is weak. Some rows have no size entry. The others give once, few or many, or a class for an expanded clone.

>TRBJ2-3|TRBV5-4|once|NA
CASSSKGGPDTQYF
TGTGCCAGCAGCTCTAAGGGAGGCCCCGATACGCAGTATTTT
>TRBJ1-1|TRBV7-9|NA|NA
CASSFGGEAFF
TGTGCCAGCAGCTTCGGGGGTGAAGCTTTCTTT
>TRBJ2-4|TRBV19|NA|NA
CASSIYGSSNIQYF
TGTGCCAGTAGTATATACGGTAGTTCAAACATTCAGTACTTC
>TRBJ1-5|TRBV6-1|NA|NA
CASGWSRGQPQHF
TGTGCCAGCGGCTGGTCGCGGGGTCAGCCCCAGCATTTT
>TRBJ2-2|TRBV18|few|TRBD2
CASSWRGKGSDGELFF
TGTGCCAGCTCGTGGCGGGGGAAAGGGAGCGACGGGGAGCTGTTTTTT
>TRBJ1-2|TRBV6-1|once|NA
CASSETGPSYGYTF
TGTGCCAGCAGTGAAACAGGCCCTTCCTATGGCTACACCTTC
>TRBJ2-1|TRBV28|NA|NA
CASSFQGMPYNEQFF
TGTGCCAGCAGTTTTCAAGGGATGCCCTACAATGAGCAGTTCTTC
>TRBJ2-3|TRBV2|NA|TRBD1
CASRERGRGTDTQYF
TGTGCCAGCAGAGAAAGGGGGCGAGGCACAGATACGCAGTATTTT
>TRBJ1-3|TRBV28|NA|NA
CASSWLRSGNTIYF
TGTGCCAGCAGCTGGCTACGCTCTGGAAACACCATATATTTT
>TRBJ2-3|TRBV7-9|NA|NA
CASSKNNGGDTQYF
TGTGCCAGCAGCAAGAACAATGGTGGGGATACGCAGTATTTT
>TRBJ2-3|TRBV10-3|NA|NA
CAISDWHEEGTQYF
TGTGCCATCAGTGATTGGCACGAGGAGGGAACGCAGTATTTT
>TRBJ2-1|TRBV5-1|NA|TRBD2
CASSMGLDSYNEQFF
TGCGCCAGCAGCATGGGACTAGACTCCTACAATGAGCAGTTCTTC
>TRBJ2-2|TRBV28|NA|TRBD2
CASLSSGNTGELFF
TGTGCCAGCCTATCTAGCGGCAACACCGGGGAGCTGTTTTTT
>TRBJ2-5|TRBV5-4|NA|TRBD2
CASSGLAGGNQETQYF
TGTGCCAGCAGCGGACTAGCGGGAGGGAACCAAGAGACCCAGTACTTC
>TRBJ1-5|TRBV10-3|NA|NA
CATADLPDSNQPQHF
TGTGCCACCGCAGACTTACCTGATAGCAATCAGCCCCAGCATTTT
>TRBJ2-7|TRBV10-3|NA|TRBD2
CAISDPGLAGSYEQYF
TGTGCCATCAGTGACCCGGGACTAGCGGGGTCCTACGAGCAGTACTTC
>TRBJ2-7|TRBV6-6|NA|NA
CASSYKRLAYEQYF
TGTGCCAGCAGTTACAAACGACTCGCGTACGAGCAGTACTTC
>TRBJ2-7|TRBV5-1|NA|NA
CASSLSGSQSYEQYF
TGCGCCAGCAGCTTGTCGGGGAGTCAATCCTACGAGCAGTACTTC
>TRBJ1-1|TRBV30|NA|NA
CAWSVRAGSTEAFF
TGTGCCTGGAGTGTACGGGCGGGTAGCACTGAAGCTTTCTTT
>TRBJ2-1|TRBV30|NA|TRBD2
CAWTVSGAGNEQFF
TGTGCCTGGACCGTTAGCGGGGCAGGGAATGAGCAGTTCTTC
>TRBJ2-3|TRBV7-9|NA|TRBD1
CASRQGPNTDTQYF
TGTGCCTCGAGACAGGGCCCTAACACAGATACGCAGTATTTT
>TRBJ1-5|TRBV2|NA|NA
CASSGQNQPQHF
TGTGCCAGCAGTGGGCAGAATCAGCCCCAGCATTTT
>TRBJ2-5|TRBV10-1|NA|NA
CASSESHDGGETQYF
TGCGCCAGCAGTGAGTCTCACGACGGGGGAGAGACCCAGTACTTC
>TRBJ2-4|TRBV11-2|few|TRBD2
CASSRMQAGERPYF
TGTGCCAGCAGCCGCATGCAAGCGGGGGAACGACCGTACTTC
>TRBJ1-5|TRBV6-5|NA|NA
CASSLAWNQPQHF
TGTGCCAGCAGTTTGGCGTGGAATCAGCCCCAGCATTTT
>TRBJ1-2|TRBV28|NA|NA
CASRRDYGYTF
TGTGCCAGCAGGCGGGACTATGGCTACACCTTC
>TRBJ1-2|TRBV30|NA|TRBD1
CAWAGGYGYTF
TGTGCCTGGGCAGGGGGCTATGGCTACACCTTC
>TRBJ2-3|TRBV5-4|NA|TRBD2
CASSHTSGRGTDTQYF
TGTGCCAGCAGCCATACTAGCGGGAGGGGCACAGATACGCAGTATTTT
>TRBJ1-5|TRBV10-1|NA|NA
CASSEYGNQPQHF
TGCGCCAGCAGTGAGTATGGGAATCAGCCCCAGCATTTT
>TRBJ1-2|TRBV19|NA|TRBD1
CASRRTGGLGYGYTF
TGTGCCAGTAGGCGGACAGGGGGTCTAGGCTATGGCTACACCTTC
>TRBJ2-7|TRBV5-1|NA|NA
CASRPTGGYEQYF
TGCGCCAGCAGACCGACAGGTGGCTACGAGCAGTACTTC
>TRBJ1-2|TRBV5-4|once|NA
CASSQPDFPQGNYGYTF
TGTGCCAGCAGCCAACCTGACTTCCCACAGGGCAACTATGGCTACACCTTC
>TRBJ1-2|TRBV21-1|NA|NA
CASSPLGQTGNYGYTF
TGTGCCAGCAGCCCGCTGGGGCAGACAGGGAACTATGGCTACACCTTC
>TRBJ2-3|TRBV30|NA|NA
CAWTTGTVNTDTQYF
TGTGCCTGGACTACCGGGACTGTAAACACAGATACGCAGTATTTT
>TRBJ2-7|TRBV28|few|NA
CASSLYRVEAAEQYF
TGTGCCAGCAGTCTCTACCGCGTAGAGGCGGCCGAGCAGTACTTC
>TRBJ1-4|TRBV2|NA|NA
CASSTRVANEKLFF
TGTGCCAGCAGCACCAGGGTGGCTAATGAAAAACTGTTTTTT
>TRBJ2-7|TRBV28|NA|TRBD2
CASSLGLGEQYF
TGTGCCAGCAGTTTGGGACTAGGCGAGCAGTACTTC
>TRBJ1-1|TRBV7-2|few|NA
CASSLGSPGITEAFF
TGTGCCAGCAGCTTAGGGTCCCCGGGAATCACTGAAGCTTTCTTT
>TRBJ1-4|TRBV19|NA|NA
CASSLTGSEKLFF
TGTGCCAGTAGCCTAACGGGTAGTGAAAAACTGTTTTTT
>TRBJ2-2|TRBV7-9|NA|NA
CASSSYSAGELFF
TGTGCCAGCAGCTCCTATAGCGCCGGGGAGCTGTTTTTT
>TRBJ2-1|TRBV5-1|NA|TRBD2
CASSPGLAGVSSYNEQFF
TGCGCCAGCAGTCCGGGACTAGCGGGAGTTTCGTCCTACAATGAGCAGTTCTTC